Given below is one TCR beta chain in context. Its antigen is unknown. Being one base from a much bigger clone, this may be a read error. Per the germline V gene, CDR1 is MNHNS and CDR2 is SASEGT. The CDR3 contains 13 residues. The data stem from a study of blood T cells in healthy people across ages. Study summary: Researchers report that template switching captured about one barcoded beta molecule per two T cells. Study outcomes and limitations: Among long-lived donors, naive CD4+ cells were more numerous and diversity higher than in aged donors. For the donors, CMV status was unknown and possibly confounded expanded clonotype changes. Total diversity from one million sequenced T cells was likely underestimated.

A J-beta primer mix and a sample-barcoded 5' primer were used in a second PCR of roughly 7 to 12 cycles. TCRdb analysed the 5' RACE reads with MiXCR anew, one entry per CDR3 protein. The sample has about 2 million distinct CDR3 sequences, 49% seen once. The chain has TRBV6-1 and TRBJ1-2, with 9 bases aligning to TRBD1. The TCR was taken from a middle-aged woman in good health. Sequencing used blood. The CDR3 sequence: CASSEGQGGGCTF. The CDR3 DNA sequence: TGTGCCAGCAGTGAAGGACAGGGGGGTGGCTGCACCTTC.